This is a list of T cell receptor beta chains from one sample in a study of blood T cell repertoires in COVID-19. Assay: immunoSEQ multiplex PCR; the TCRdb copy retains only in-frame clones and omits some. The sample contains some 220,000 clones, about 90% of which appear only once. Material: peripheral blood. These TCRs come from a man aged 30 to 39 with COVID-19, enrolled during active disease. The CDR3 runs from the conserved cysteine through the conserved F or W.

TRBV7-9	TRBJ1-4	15	CASSSVTGGGEKLFF
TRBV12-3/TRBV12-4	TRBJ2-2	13	CASSKTRGGELFF
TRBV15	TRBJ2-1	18	CATSRTAPTSGGANEQFF
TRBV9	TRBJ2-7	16	CASSDAVGQASYEQYF
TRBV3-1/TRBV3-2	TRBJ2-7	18	CASSQVSWIGTEPIEQYF
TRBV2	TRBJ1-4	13	CAIRRTGPEKLFF
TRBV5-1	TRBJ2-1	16	CASSLAGTGGFDEQFF
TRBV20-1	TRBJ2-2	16	CSASRQGHPNTGELFF
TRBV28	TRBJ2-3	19	CASSFVRDSRYQPTDTQYF
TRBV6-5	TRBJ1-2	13	CASSHRQPYGYTF